A selection of T cell receptor beta chains follows, all from one sample in a study of cytomegalovirus exposure and HLA in healthy donors. Sequencing was performed with immunoSEQ multiplex PCR; in TCRdb, only in-frame clones are kept and a portion is missing. The table lists about 110,000 clones, 60% to 80% of them singletons. Sequenced material: PBMCs. The origin of the receptors is a man aged 35 to 55 in good health and CMV-seronegative. Both conserved end residues are part of each CDR3. The order of the fields is V gene, D gene, J gene, clone size, CDR3 protein, CDR3 DNA. The D gene is left open where the match is weak. Size is omitted from some rows. Given values are once, few, many or a class for expanded clones.

V gene: TRBV2
D gene: TRBD1
J gene: TRBJ1-4
clone size: -
CDR3 protein: CASSQRTGESEKLFF
CDR3 DNA: TGTGCCAGCAGTCAGCGGACAGGGGAAAGCGAAAAACTGTTTTTT

V gene: TRBV2
D gene: -
J gene: TRBJ2-7
clone size: -
CDR3 protein: CASIGTDYEQYF
CDR3 DNA: TGTGCCAGCATCGGTACAGACTACGAGCAGTACTTC

V gene: TRBV4-1
D gene: TRBD2
J gene: TRBJ2-3
clone size: -
CDR3 protein: CASSQGRLAADTDTQYF
CDR3 DNA: TGCGCCAGCAGCCAAGGGCGACTAGCGGCTGACACAGATACGCAGTATTTT

V gene: TRBV9
D gene: TRBD2
J gene: TRBJ2-3
clone size: few
CDR3 protein: CASSDSGGTDTQYF
CDR3 DNA: TGTGCCAGCAGCGATAGCGGGGGCACAGATACGCAGTATTTT

V gene: TRBV7-2
D gene: TRBD2
J gene: TRBJ2-5
clone size: -
CDR3 protein: CASSSLGLAGGTQYF
CDR3 DNA: TGTGCCAGCAGCTCCTTAGGACTAGCGGGGGGGACCCAGTACTTC

V gene: TRBV6-6
D gene: -
J gene: TRBJ1-2
clone size: -
CDR3 protein: CASSSQGFGGYTF
CDR3 DNA: TGTGCCAGCAGTTCACAGGGATTCGGAGGCTACACCTTC

V gene: TRBV6-1
D gene: -
J gene: TRBJ1-5
clone size: -
CDR3 protein: CASSVVDGGGNQPQHF
CDR3 DNA: TGTGCCAGCAGTGTGGTGGACGGGGGGGGCAATCAGCCCCAGCATTTT

V gene: TRBV2
D gene: TRBD2
J gene: TRBJ2-5
clone size: -
CDR3 protein: CASSGSGGASFETQYF
CDR3 DNA: TGTGCCAGCAGTGGTAGCGGGGGGGCTTCGTTCGAGACCCAGTACTTC

V gene: TRBV6-5
D gene: TRBD1
J gene: TRBJ2-7
clone size: few
CDR3 protein: CASRETGGHSYEQYF
CDR3 DNA: TGTGCCAGCAGAGAAACAGGGGGCCACTCCTACGAGCAGTACTTC

V gene: TRBV4-1
D gene: -
J gene: TRBJ2-2
clone size: -
CDR3 protein: CASSLSPGHNTGELFF
CDR3 DNA: TGCGCCAGCAGCCTGAGTCCGGGACACAACACCGGGGAGCTGTTTTTT

V gene: TRBV21-1
D gene: -
J gene: TRBJ2-5
clone size: -
CDR3 protein: CASSKEGLAGSQETQYF
CDR3 DNA: TGTGCCAGCAGCAAAGAGGGACTAGCGGGGAGCCAAGAGACCCAGTACTTC

V gene: TRBV7-2
D gene: -
J gene: TRBJ2-7
clone size: -
CDR3 protein: CASSLAQGDEQYF
CDR3 DNA: TGTGCCAGCAGCTTAGCGCAAGGGGACGAGCAGTACTTC

V gene: TRBV18
D gene: -
J gene: TRBJ2-1
clone size: once
CDR3 protein: CASSPQYSYNEQFF
CDR3 DNA: TGTGCCAGCTCTCCTCAGTACTCCTACAATGAGCAGTTCTTC

V gene: TRBV2
D gene: -
J gene: TRBJ1-1
clone size: few
CDR3 protein: CAKGSGGTEAFF
CDR3 DNA: TGTGCGAAAGGGAGCGGGGGCACTGAAGCTTTCTTT

V gene: TRBV6-4
D gene: -
J gene: TRBJ1-5
clone size: -
CDR3 protein: CAREARNIGPQHF
CDR3 DNA: TGTGCCAGGGAGGCACGGAACATTGGGCCCCAGCATTTT

V gene: TRBV15
D gene: -
J gene: TRBJ2-7
clone size: -
CDR3 protein: CATSRDGGGHSEQYF
CDR3 DNA: TGTGCCACCAGCAGAGATGGGGGGGGGCACTCCGAGCAGTACTTC

V gene: TRBV7-6
D gene: -
J gene: TRBJ1-1
clone size: -
CDR3 protein: CASSLAVGGSRTEAFF
CDR3 DNA: TGTGCCAGCAGCTTAGCTGTGGGGGGTAGTAGGACTGAAGCTTTCTTT

V gene: TRBV11-3
D gene: -
J gene: TRBJ2-5
clone size: -
CDR3 protein: CASSRGMGIGETQYF
CDR3 DNA: TGTGCCAGCAGTAGGGGAATGGGGATTGGCGAGACCCAGTACTTC

V gene: TRBV19
D gene: -
J gene: TRBJ2-3
clone size: -
CDR3 protein: CASSIIGREDTQYF
CDR3 DNA: TGTGCCAGTAGTATCATTGGCAGGGAAGATACGCAGTATTTT

V gene: TRBV6-6
D gene: -
J gene: TRBJ1-5
clone size: few
CDR3 protein: CASGQGLGQPQHF
CDR3 DNA: TGTGCCAGCGGTCAGGGGCTAGGTCAGCCCCAGCATTTT

V gene: TRBV7-8
D gene: TRBD1
J gene: TRBJ2-7
clone size: -
CDR3 protein: CASSLRTGSSYEQYF
CDR3 DNA: TGTGCCAGCAGCTTACGGACAGGGAGCTCCTACGAGCAGTACTTC

V gene: TRBV7-9
D gene: -
J gene: TRBJ1-4
clone size: -
CDR3 protein: CASSLGGGTNEKLFF
CDR3 DNA: TGTGCCAGCAGCCTAGGCGGGGGAACTAATGAAAAACTGTTTTTT

V gene: TRBV19
D gene: TRBD1
J gene: TRBJ2-3
clone size: -
CDR3 protein: CASSIEGTGKDTQYF
CDR3 DNA: TGTGCCAGTAGTATAGAGGGGACAGGGAAAGATACGCAGTATTTT

V gene: TRBV4-2
D gene: TRBD1
J gene: TRBJ1-2
clone size: -
CDR3 protein: CASSPLFTGTGDGYTF
CDR3 DNA: TGTGCCAGCAGCCCCCTGTTTACCGGGACAGGGGATGGCTACACCTTC

V gene: TRBV6-4
D gene: TRBD2
J gene: TRBJ2-2
clone size: -
CDR3 protein: CASSDPGLAGTTMNTGELFF
CDR3 DNA: TGTGCCAGCAGTGACCCGGGACTAGCGGGGACAACCATGAACACCGGGGAGCTGTTTTTT

V gene: TRBV5-1
D gene: -
J gene: TRBJ2-5
clone size: -
CDR3 protein: CASSWRETQYF
CDR3 DNA: TGCGCCAGCAGCTGGAGGGAGACCCAGTACTTC

V gene: TRBV7-9
D gene: -
J gene: TRBJ2-5
clone size: once
CDR3 protein: CASSFRGIQETQYF
CDR3 DNA: TGTGCCAGCAGCTTTCGGGGGATCCAAGAGACCCAGTACTTC

V gene: TRBV2
D gene: TRBD2
J gene: TRBJ2-5
clone size: -
CDR3 protein: CASSVTSGGQETQYF
CDR3 DNA: TGTGCCAGCAGTGTTACTAGCGGGGGCCAAGAGACCCAGTACTTC

V gene: TRBV7-9
D gene: -
J gene: TRBJ2-3
clone size: -
CDR3 protein: CASSSLSDTQYF
CDR3 DNA: TGTGCCAGCAGCTCCCTCTCAGATACGCAGTATTTT

V gene: TRBV7-2
D gene: -
J gene: TRBJ1-4
clone size: -
CDR3 protein: CASSTDGGANEKLFF
CDR3 DNA: TGTGCCAGCAGTACCGACGGGGGGGCTAATGAAAAACTGTTTTTT

V gene: TRBV7-9
D gene: TRBD2
J gene: TRBJ2-5
clone size: few
CDR3 protein: CASSPVRGGETQYF
CDR3 DNA: TGTGCCAGCAGCCCCGTCCGGGGGGGAGAGACCCAGTACTTC

V gene: TRBV18
D gene: TRBD1
J gene: TRBJ1-1
clone size: -
CDR3 protein: CASSPQGAQSEAFF
CDR3 DNA: TGTGCCAGCTCACCACAGGGGGCGCAGAGTGAAGCTTTCTTT

V gene: TRBV7-2
D gene: -
J gene: TRBJ2-2
clone size: -
CDR3 protein: CASSLDRLGTGELFF
CDR3 DNA: TGTGCCAGCAGCTTGGACAGATTGGGCACCGGGGAGCTGTTTTTT

V gene: TRBV6-6
D gene: -
J gene: TRBJ2-7
clone size: few
CDR3 protein: CASSYEEGPYEQYF
CDR3 DNA: TGTGCCAGCAGTTACGAAGAGGGTCCCTACGAGCAGTACTTC

V gene: TRBV7-6
D gene: TRBD2
J gene: TRBJ2-1
clone size: once
CDR3 protein: CASSPIYLAGGANEQFF
CDR3 DNA: TGTGCCAGCAGCCCAATATATCTCGCGGGGGGGGCCAATGAGCAGTTCTTC